These T cell receptor beta chains were read from a single sample in a study of patients and donors after allogeneic stem cell transplantation. Via MiXCR, TCRdb re-called the RT-PCR reads, giving one row per CDR3 protein. In the table there are about a million distinct CDR3 sequences, roughly 17% of which are singletons. The sequencing input was blood, either unsorted or a sorted T cell fraction (not recorded which). These receptors all stem from a human donor who was either an allogeneic HSCT recipient or a stem cell or donor lymphocyte infusion donor (not recorded which). It is not recorded whose cells these are; they may come from a transplant donor. The CDR3 runs from the conserved cysteine through the conserved F or W. D genes are given only for firm matches. Rows give clone size only sometimes, using once, few, many, or a class for an expanded clone.

>TRBV5-1|TRBJ1-2|-|few
CASSLLGSGPNYGYTF
TGCGCCAGCAGCTTGTTGGGGTCGGGCCCAAACTATGGCTACACCTTC
>TRBV7-2|TRBJ2-7|TRBD2|few
CASSLDRAGAWGEQYF
TGTGCCAGCAGCTTAGATCGAGCGGGGGCCTGGGGCGAGCAGTACTTC
>TRBV20-1|TRBJ2-7|TRBD2|-
CSATGTSSYEQYF
TGCAGTGCAACCGGGACTAGCTCCTACGAGCAGTACTTC
>TRBV5-6|TRBJ2-7|-|few
CASSLQASGPYEQYF
TGTGCCAGCAGCTTACAGGCCTCCGGGCCCTACGAGCAGTACTTC
>TRBV12-3/TRBV12-4|TRBJ1-6|TRBD1|-
CASSSPSTGAIGSPLHF
TGTGCCAGCAGTTCGCCCTCGACAGGGGCTATTGGTTCACCCCTCCACTTT
>TRBV20-1|TRBJ1-2|TRBD1|few
CSAAGQASYGYTF
TGCAGTGCAGCGGGACAGGCGAGCTATGGCTACACCTTC
>TRBV24-1|TRBJ2-3|-|-
CATSDGTPPAQYF
TGTGCCACCAGTGATGGGACACCACCCGCGCAGTATTTT
>TRBV29-1|TRBJ2-7|TRBD2|many
CSVGTSGIYEQYF
TGCAGCGTCGGGACTAGCGGGATCTACGAGCAGTACTTC
>TRBV12-3/TRBV12-4|TRBJ2-2|TRBD1|many
CASRGDSLNTGELFF
TGTGCCAGCAGGGGGGACAGCCTGAACACCGGGGAGCTGTTTTTT
>TRBV15|TRBJ2-7|-|few
CATSRDRTSEQYF
TGTGCCACCAGCAGAGACCGGACAAGCGAGCAGTACTTC
>TRBV5-1|TRBJ2-3|TRBD2|-
CASSLQREPDTQYF
TGCGCCAGCAGCTTGCAGCGGGAACCGGATACGCAGTATTTT
>TRBV12-3/TRBV12-4|TRBJ1-6|-|many
CASSLLEQGPLHF
TGTGCCAGCAGTTTACTGGAACAGGGCCCACTCCACTTT
>TRBV20-1|TRBJ1-6|-|few
CSATGTVRNSPLHF
TGCAGTGCGACCGGGACCGTGAGGAATTCACCCCTCCACTTT
>TRBV12-3/TRBV12-4|TRBJ1-2|-|-
CASSLASTPYGYTF
TGTGCCAGCAGTCTTGCCTCGACACCATATGGCTACACCTTC
>TRBV20-1|TRBJ2-7|TRBD2|many
CSAKIAGVYEQYF
TGCAGTGCTAAGATAGCGGGAGTCTACGAGCAGTACTTC
>TRBV7-2|TRBJ2-2|-|-
CASTIQGGIDGELFF
TGTGCCAGCACCATTCAAGGGGGAATCGACGGGGAGCTGTTTTTT
>TRBV18|TRBJ2-7|-|-
CASSPPTGRLYEQYF
TGTGCCAGCTCACCACCGACAGGGAGGCTCTACGAGCAGTACTTC
>TRBV9|TRBJ2-1|-|once
CASSLPERLGYNEQFF
TGTGCCAGCAGCTTACCGGAAAGGTTGGGGTACAATGAGCAGTTCTTC
>TRBV4-1|TRBJ1-1|-|many
CASRAMNTEAFF
TGCGCCAGCCGAGCCATGAACACTGAAGCTTTCTTT
>TRBV6-1|TRBJ2-3|-|few
CASTPAGESTDTQYF
TGTGCCAGCACTCCAGCGGGTGAAAGCACAGATACGCAGTATTTT
>TRBV29-1|TRBJ1-1|TRBD1|-
CSVSDRAGTEAFF
TGCAGCGTGTCAGACAGGGCTGGCACTGAAGCTTTCTTT
>TRBV20-1|TRBJ2-7|-|-
CSAAGETLTYEQYF
TGCAGTGCCGCAGGGGAGACACTCACCTACGAGCAGTACTTC
>TRBV3-1|TRBJ1-1|TRBD1|-
CASSHKDRPNTEAFF
TGTGCCAGCAGCCATAAGGACAGGCCTAACACTGAAGCTTTCTTT
>TRBV7-6|TRBJ1-1|TRBD1|few
CASSPGQGLFSEAFF
TGTGCCAGCAGCCCAGGACAGGGGCTTTTTAGTGAAGCTTTCTTT
>TRBV20-1|TRBJ1-1|-|few
CSARDQSPEAFF
TGCAGTGCTAGAGATCAATCCCCTGAAGCTTTCTTT
>TRBV12-3/TRBV12-4|TRBJ2-7|-|few
CASIRSRASYEQYF
TGTGCCAGCATCCGTAGCAGGGCCTCCTACGAGCAGTACTTC
>TRBV7-7|TRBJ2-5|-|-
CASSFKPPPQETQYF
TGTGCCAGCAGCTTCAAACCTCCCCCCCAAGAGACCCAGTACTTC
>TRBV2|TRBJ2-2|TRBD2|-
CASRGTSGSAGELFF
TGTGCCAGCAGGGGGACTAGCGGGAGTGCCGGGGAGCTGTTTTTT
>TRBV20-1|TRBJ2-3|-|many
CSARDVTVRGDTQYF
TGCAGTGCTAGAGATGTCACAGTAAGAGGAGATACGCAGTATTTT
>TRBV3-1|TRBJ2-4|TRBD2|few
CASSPTDLASGIQYF
TGTGCCAGCAGTCCGACCGACCTAGCTAGCGGCATTCAGTACTTC
>TRBV6-1|TRBJ1-1|-|few
CASPDSGGAGIAFF
TGTGCCAGCCCCGATTCGGGGGGCGCGGGGATAGCTTTCTTT
>TRBV25-1|TRBJ2-1|-|-
CASSGTDRENNEQFF
TGTGCCAGCAGTGGTACGGATCGGGAGAACAATGAGCAGTTCTTC
>TRBV12-3/TRBV12-4|TRBJ2-3|TRBD1|few
CASSWTGGRGRTDTQYF
TGTGCCAGCAGTTGGACAGGGGGCCGCGGTCGGACAGATACGCAGTATTTT
>TRBV27|TRBJ1-6|-|few
CASSFAENSPLHF
TGTGCCAGCAGTTTCGCAGAAAATTCACCCCTCCACTTT
>TRBV12-3/TRBV12-4|TRBJ2-5|-|few
CASSNELAGLKRETQYF
TGTGCCAGCAGTAACGAATTGGCAGGGTTAAAGCGAGAGACCCAGTACTTC
>TRBV6-1|TRBJ1-6|-|-
CASKRGSYNSPLHF
TGTGCCAGCAAAAGGGGGTCCTATAATTCACCCCTCCACTTT
>TRBV18|TRBJ1-2|-|once
CASTPTAESNYGYTF
TGTGCCAGCACTCCGACGGCCGAATCTAACTATGGCTACACCTTC
>TRBV12-3/TRBV12-4|TRBJ1-4|-|-
CASSRGRGNEKLFF
TGTGCCAGCAGTAGGGGAAGGGGGAATGAAAAACTGTTTTTT
>TRBV6-2/TRBV6-3|TRBJ2-1|-|many
CASSHGSNEQFF
TGTGCCAGCAGCCATGGGAGCAATGAGCAGTTCTTC
>TRBV2|TRBJ1-1|-|-
CASRETGRAFF
TGTGCCAGCAGAGAGACAGGACGGGCTTTCTTT
>TRBV14|TRBJ2-7|-|-
CASSHRRDRPNEQYF
TGTGCCAGCAGCCACCGCCGGGACCGACCAAATGAGCAGTACTTC
>TRBV5-1|TRBJ2-3|-|-
CASKQGPDTQYF
TGCGCCAGCAAACAGGGCCCAGATACGCAGTATTTT
>TRBV7-9|TRBJ2-1|-|-
CASSLQQRNNEQFF
TGTGCCAGCAGCTTACAACAGAGAAACAATGAGCAGTTCTTC
>TRBV24-1|TRBJ1-5|-|few
CATSVGVGGNQPQHF
TGTGCCACCAGTGTGGGGGTGGGTGGCAATCAGCCCCAGCATTTT
>TRBV24-1|TRBJ2-7|TRBD1|-
CATSDFGDGTGGYEQYF
TGTGCCACCAGTGATTTTGGGGACGGGACAGGGGGCTACGAGCAGTACTTC
>TRBV12-3/TRBV12-4|TRBJ2-7|-|many
CASSFRGSHYEQYF
TGTGCCAGCAGTTTTCGGGGGAGCCACTACGAGCAGTACTTC
>TRBV5-1|TRBJ2-5|TRBD1|few
CASSSLGTGGETQYF
TGCGCCAGCAGTTCCCTAGGGACAGGGGGAGAGACCCAGTACTTC
>TRBV11-2|TRBJ2-5|TRBD2|few
CASSLDAGGKETQYF
TGTGCCAGCAGCTTAGACGCGGGGGGCAAGGAGACCCAGTACTTC
>TRBV20-1|TRBJ2-5|-|few
CSARDTDGGKETQYF
TGCAGTGCTAGGGATACTGACGGAGGAAAAGAGACCCAGTACTTC
>TRBV4-3|TRBJ1-2|-|few
CASSPWLGIYGYTF
TGCGCCAGCAGCCCCTGGTTGGGGATTTATGGCTACACCTTC
>TRBV12-3/TRBV12-4|TRBJ2-2|TRBD2|many
CASSSRGGNTGELFF
TGTGCCAGCAGTTCCCGCGGGGGGAACACCGGGGAGCTGTTTTTT